This T cell receptor (beta chain) was captured by sequencing in a study of control samples from healthy donors and cancer patients. CDR1 and CDR2 (germline): LNHDA, SQIVND (reference sequence). This CDR3 is built from 14 residues. Trimming at V came to 6 bases and at J to 5 bases, leaving 8 bases not matched to a gene. Here immunoSEQ multiplex PCR was the method, and the copy in TCRdb shows in-frame clones only, minus some. The sample yields over 60,000 clones, roughly 90% seen once. V gene TRBV19 combines with J gene TRBJ2-5, with TRBD2 identical over 8 bases. This TCR derives from a woman aged 55-69 years with head and neck cancer. The specimen was PBMCs. The DNA for the CDR3 is TGTGCCAGTAGCCTTGGGACTAGTGTCGAGACCCAGTACTTC. Translated: CASSLGTSVETQYF.